Presented here are 21 T cell receptor beta chains from one specimen sequenced in a study of blood T cell repertoires in COVID-19. Libraries were prepared by immunoSEQ multiplex PCR; TCRdb keeps only in-frame clonotypes and omits some of them. The sample consists of hundreds of thousands of clones, 75% to 90% of them appearing once. Sequenced material: PBMCs or T cells enriched from blood (not recorded which). Receptor source: a woman in her 30s who had recovered from COVID-19.

This clone turned up a few times. The chain combines TRBV19 with TRBJ1-2; TRBD1 aligns across 8 bases. Trimming removed 5 bases from V and 4 bases from J; junction bases left unmatched: 6. The CDR3 has 14 residues. Germline CDR1 is LNHDA and CDR2 is SQIVND (reference sequence). CDR3 region: CASSLAGGSYGYTF. The DNA of the CDR3 is TGTGCCAGTAGTCTCGCAGGGGGCAGCTATGGCTACACCTTC.

The chain couples TRBV28 to TRBJ1-1, with D perhaps TRBD1 (6 bases). The CDR3 has 13 amino acids. The germline V gene encodes CDR1 MDHEN and CDR2 SYDVKM. Between the trimmed V and J ends, which lost 5 bases and 12 bases, there was a span of 19 bases. The CDR3 sequence: CASSPGQLRWSFF. CDR3 DNA sequence: TGTGCCAGCAGTCCCGGACAGCTCCGGTGGTCTTTCTTT.

V gene TRBV4-3 combines with J gene TRBJ1-2, with 10 bases identical to TRBD1. Looked up from germline, CDR1 is LGHNA and CDR2 is YSLEER. This CDR3 spans 15 amino acids. With 3 bases clipped from V and 8 bases from J, the junction kept 9 bases outside the gene matches. DNA for the CDR3: TGCGCCAGCAGCCATGTGACAGGGGGCGCAAAAGGCTACACCTTC. Its protein is CASSHVTGGAKGYTF.

This clone was picked up one time. The chain recombines TRBV2 with TRBJ2-1, with 8 positions matching TRBD1. CDR3 length equals 14 residues. The trim removed 3 bases at V and 2 bases at J, leaving 0 bases unmatched. Germline CDR1 SNHLY, CDR2 FYNNEI. The CDR3 here is CASSEGQAYNEQFF. For the CDR3, the DNA is TGTGCCAGCAGTGAGGGACAGGCCTACAATGAGCAGTTCTTC.

J is TRBJ2-3 and V is TRBV11-2, with 7 bases matching TRBD1. Unmatched junction bases numbered 3, after V lost 3 bases and J lost 0 bases. Germline values: CDR1 SGHAT, CDR2 FQNNGV. This CDR3 has 15 amino acids. This CDR3 is CASSLTGISTDTQYF. The CDR3 nucleotides read TGTGCCAGCAGCTTGACAGGGATAAGCACAGATACGCAGTATTTT.

V and J are TRBV14 and TRBJ1-2; 9 bases are a match to TRBD1. V dropped 1 base and J dropped 9; count of bases not matched to a gene: 12. The CDR3 covers 16 residues. The V gene's germline CDR1 is SGHDN and CDR2 FVKESK. CDR3 coding DNA: TGTGCCAGCAGCCAAGCCTTCCGGGACAGGGTTCCAAGCTACACCTTC. Translation: CASSQAFRDRVPSYTF.

This clone showed up just once. The gene calls are TRBV11-3 and TRBJ2-7; possible D gene TRBD1, 6 bases. The V gene's germline CDR1 is SGHNT and CDR2 YENEEA. The CDR3 contains 13 residues. The V end was cut by 5 bases, the J end by 3 bases, with 11 bases between. The CDR3 sequence is CASSQGQNYEQYF. CDR3 DNA sequence: TGTGCCAGCAGCCAAGGACAGAACTACGAGCAGTACTTC.

The chain recombines TRBV5-4 with TRBJ2-7; a possible D gene is TRBD1 (6 bases). V lost 0 bases and J 0 bases, leaving 16 bases between the germline ends. From germline, CDR1 is SGHNT and CDR2 YYREEE (reference sequence). The CDR3 covers 17 residues. DNA of the CDR3: TGTGCCAGCAGCTTGGCCCTCCAACAGGGTAGCTCCTACGAGCAGTACTTC. Encoded protein: CASSLALQQGSSYEQYF.

This CDR3 reads CATQETGVNNEQFF. Here the CDR3 DNA reads TGTGCCACCCAGGAGACAGGGGTCAACAATGAGCAGTTCTTC. The chain combines TRBV10-3 with TRBJ2-1; 8 bases fit TRBD1. The CDR3 runs 14 residues. Germline assignment: CDR1 ENHRY and CDR2 SYGVKD. V shed 10 bases and J 5 bases; nucleotides not matched to a gene: 10.

This chain connects TRBV7-2 to TRBJ1-2; D unresolved. This CDR3 has 15 amino acids. Germline V gene data show CDR1 as SGHTA and CDR2 as FQGNSA. The V gene lost 2 bases and the J gene lost 4 bases, with 14 bases spanning the gap. CDR3 in amino acids: CASSLSVGVGYGYTF. CDR3 bases: TGTGCCAGCAGCTTATCCGTCGGGGTCGGCTATGGCTACACCTTC.

This clone was counted once. This sequence joins TRBV3-1 (or the pseudogene TRBV3-2) and TRBJ2-1; 7 nucleotides line up with TRBD2. Trimming took 1 base from V and 9 from J; bases not matched to a gene: 3. Germline CDR1 is LGHDT and CDR2 is YNNKEL (reference sequence). CDR3 length: 13 residues. CDR3 bases: TGTGCCAGCAGCCAAGTACGCGGGGGTGAGCAGTTCTTC. Translating gives CASSQVRGGEQFF.

Turning to this clone: An end of the junction differs from the germline gene, which may be a read error. In DNA form, the CDR3 reads TGTGCTAGCATCCCAGTTGGTGTTAGCGGGACGTCCTCCGGGGACTTC. This sequence encodes CASIPVGVSGTSSGDF. J is TRBJ2-7 and V is TRBV28; 8 bases match TRBD2. The germline V gene has CDR1 MDHEN and CDR2 SYDVKM. The CDR3 is 16 residues long.

The rearrangement uses TRBV19 and TRBJ2-7; D is unresolved. The CDR3 spans 16 residues. V lost 5 bases to trimming and J lost 0 bases, with 17 bases between them. Germline CDR1 and CDR2: LNHDA and SQIVND (reference sequence). The CDR3 is CASSLRTSSASYEQYF. The CDR3 nucleotides are TGTGCCAGTAGTTTAAGAACCTCGAGCGCCTCCTACGAGCAGTACTTC.

This rearrangement joins TRBV7-3 to TRBJ1-5; D is perhaps TRBD1 (5 bases). Trimming left V 8 bases short and J 5 bases short, with 13 bases between. This CDR3 is 13 amino acids long. Looked up from germline, CDR1 is SGHTA and CDR2 is FQGTGA. The CDR3 DNA follows: TGTGCCAGCGCGGGGGGAATTGATCAGCCCCAGCATTTT. This encodes CASAGGIDQPQHF.

The rearrangement uses TRBV28 and TRBJ1-5, with TRBD1 as a possible D gene (6 bases). Looked up from germline, CDR1 is MDHEN and CDR2 is SYDVKM. The V end lost 6 bases, the J end lost 3 bases, and 9 bases lay between the germline ends. CDR3 length: 13 amino acids. Here the CDR3 DNA reads TGTGCCAGCAGACAGGGTTTCAATCAGCCCCAGCATTTT. It specifies CASRQGFNQPQHF. Drawing the rest from reference TRBV28 and TRBJ1-5, the complete variable domain is DVKVTQSSRYLVKRTGEKVFLECVQDMDHENMFWYRQDPGLGLRLIYFSYDVKMKEKGDIPEGYSVSREKKERFSLILESASTNQTSMYLCASRQGFNQPQHFGDGTRLSIL.

This chain uses TRBV27 with TRBJ1-5; D unclear. V lost 1 base and J 4 bases, leaving 8 bases between the germline ends. CDR3 length: 14 residues. Germline V gene data show CDR1 as MNHEY and CDR2 as SMNVEV (reference sequence). The CDR3 region is CASSLWAGNQPQHF. The DNA for the CDR3 is TGTGCCAGCAGTTTATGGGCAGGTAATCAGCCCCAGCATTTT.

The chain recombines TRBV7-2 with TRBJ2-5, with 9 bases aligning to TRBD2. Germline assignment: CDR1 SGHTA and CDR2 FQGNSA. J was trimmed by 2 bases and V by 5 bases; bases with no gene match: 6. The CDR3 totals 15 residues. The CDR3 nucleotides are TGTGCCAGCAGCCTTAACCTAGCGGGGCAAGAGACCCAGTACTTC. Amino acids: CASSLNLAGQETQYF.

This sequence joins TRBV21-1 and TRBJ2-1; the table gives TRBD1 as D, unverified against the DNA. TRBV21-1 is shown as a pseudogene. The CDR3 extends over 14 amino acids. The CDR3 bases are TGTGCCAGCAGCCTGGACGGGACAGACAATGAGCAGTTCTTC. This gives the protein CASSLDGTDNEQFF.

The chain is built from TRBV7-2 and TRBJ1-2; 11 bases agree with TRBD1. CDR3 length: 14 residues. CDR1 and CDR2 from the germline V gene are SGHTA and FQGNSA. V lost 4 bases to trimming and J lost 8 bases; unmatched junction nucleotides: 6. CDR3 residues: CASSSGQGALGYTF. The CDR3 region has the DNA TGTGCCAGCAGCTCAGGACAGGGGGCGCTAGGCTACACCTTC.

The chain uses TRBV19 and TRBJ2-1, with 10 bases matching TRBD1. The CDR3 has 13 amino acids. Looked up from germline, CDR1 is LNHDA and CDR2 is SQIVND (reference sequence). The V gene end was trimmed by 9 bases and the J gene end by 8 bases; junction bases not matched to a gene: 7. The CDR3: CASRDRGTDEQFF. The CDR3 region has the DNA TGTGCCAGCCGGGACAGGGGTACGGATGAGCAGTTCTTC. The entire variable domain, with the rest obtained from reference TRBV19 and TRBJ2-1, is as follows: DGGITQSPKYLFRKEGQNVTLSCEQNLNHDAMYWYRQDPGQGLRLIYYSQIVNDFQKGDIAEGYSVSREKKESFPLTVTSAQKNPTAFYLCASRDRGTDEQFFGPGTRLTVL.

In regard to this clone: The same CDR3 can be traced to other DNA sequences in this sample. The chain couples TRBV3-1 (or the pseudogene TRBV3-2) to TRBJ1-1, with TRBD1 as a possible D gene (6 bases). Trimming left V 1 base short and J 1 base short, with 7 bases between. The CDR3 covers 14 residues. The V gene's germline CDR1 is LGHDT and CDR2 YNNKEL (reference sequence). CDR3 bases: TGTGCCAGCAGCCAAGTAGGGGGGAACACTGAAGCTTTCTTT. Its protein is CASSQVGGNTEAFF.